This note documents a single T cell receptor beta chain sequence. Its antigen is still unknown. The entry originates in a study of post-analysis software for immune sequencing data. Overall study results and limits: Compared with controls, patients had more of about 5 TRBV segments, including TRBV5-6, TRBV5-1 and TRBV20-1.

Prepared libraries of TCR beta cDNA carried unique molecular identifiers. TCRdb re-analysed the PCR reads in MiXCR, keeping a single row per CDR3 protein. The table shows hundreds of thousands of distinct CDR3 sequences, with around 27% occurring only once. Trimming pared 0 bases from V and 5 bases from J, leaving 17 bases between. This CDR3 is built from 16 residues. CDR1 and CDR2 (germline): SGHRS, YFSETQ. The chain carries TRBV5-1 and TRBJ2-5; maybe TRBD1 (5 bases). The sequenced sample was blood. The TCR comes from a girl between 10 and 17 years old with multiple sclerosis. The CDR3 sequence is CASSLVTVQGGETQYF. The CDR3 nucleotides are TGCGCCAGCAGCTTGGTTACCGTCCAGGGTGGGGAGACCCAGTACTTC.